These 27 T cell receptor beta chains share one sample of origin, sequenced in a study of cytomegalovirus exposure and HLA in healthy donors. PCR employed 60 Vbeta and 13 Jbeta primers. The table came from immunoSEQ multiplex PCR; TCRdb's copy has only in-frame clones and leaves some out. This sample yields about 110,000 clones, of which approximately 76% are seen a single time; 6.5% to 8.5% belongs to the top ten. The specimen sequenced was PBMCs. The receptors come from a woman between 45 and 65 years old in good health and CMV-seropositive.

V gene TRBV4-2 combines with J gene TRBJ1-1, with a weak D call TRBD1 (5 bases). Trimming took 2 bases from V and 6 from J, leaving 10 bases between them. Germline assignment: CDR1 LGHNA and CDR2 YNFKEQ. CDR3 length: 13 amino acids. CDR3 loop: CASSQTGVAEAFF. CDR3 bases: TGTGCCAGCAGCCAAACGGGGGTCGCTGAAGCTTTCTTT.

The gene calls are TRBV7-2 and TRBJ2-7; 8 bases map to TRBD1. The ends lost 8 bases at V and 4 bases at J; junction bases unmatched: 10. CDR1 and CDR2 (germline): SGHTA, FQGNSA. The CDR3 consists of 14 residues. The CDR3: CASVGGQGAYEQYF. In DNA form, the CDR3 reads TGTGCCAGCGTGGGGGGCCAGGGGGCTTACGAGCAGTACTTC.

The chain joins TRBV15 to TRBJ1-1; D is ambiguous. Trimming pared 2 bases from V and 0 bases from J, leaving 4 bases between. The CDR3 sequence is 13 residues long. Germline V gives CDR1 LNHNV, CDR2 YYDKDF (reference sequence). As DNA, the CDR3 is TGTGCCACCAGCAGACAGGTGAACACTGAAGCTTTCTTT. Protein sequence: CATSRQVNTEAFF. Full variable domain (outside the CDR3, taken from reference TRBV15 and TRBJ1-1): DAMVIQNPRYQVTQFGKPVTLSCSQTLNHNVMYWYQQKSSQAPKLLFHYYDKDFNNEADTPDNFQSRRPNTSFCFLDIRSPGLGDTAMYLCATSRQVNTEAFFGQGTRLTVV.

The chain joins TRBV6-6 to TRBJ2-1; TRBD1 matches 9 bases. Germline V gene lookup returns CDR1 MNHNY and CDR2 SVGAGI (reference sequence). Trimming took 5 bases from V and 7 from J; bases not matched to a gene: 9. The CDR3 contains 15 residues. The CDR3 reads CASSNPGQGGNEQFF. In DNA form, the CDR3 reads TGTGCCAGCAGTAATCCGGGACAGGGAGGGAATGAGCAGTTCTTC.

V gene TRBV6-5 combines with J gene TRBJ2-1, with D perhaps matching TRBD2 (5 bases). This CDR3 has 13 amino acids. V was pared by 4 bases and J by 4 bases, with 8 bases between. From germline, CDR1 is MNHEY and CDR2 SVGAGI. The CDR3 DNA reads as TGTGCCAGCAGTTCGGGATTTTACAATGAGCAGTTCTTC. Its translation: CASSSGFYNEQFF.

Only a few counts were recorded for this clone. This chain uses TRBV5-6 with TRBJ2-5; maybe TRBD2 (5 bases). CDR3 size: 15 residues. Germline lookup yields CDR1 SGHDT and CDR2 YYEEEE. V was trimmed by 0 bases and J by 7 bases, leaving 16 bases between them. CDR3 sequence reads: CASSLAVQLRGTQYF. Here the CDR3 DNA reads TGTGCCAGCAGCTTGGCCGTACAGCTCCGGGGGACCCAGTACTTC.

This chain links TRBV29-1 with TRBJ2-7; TRBD2 agrees at 10 bases. The CDR3 is 13 residues long. Germline trimming cut 4 bases from V and 3 bases from J; bases unmatched to any gene: 3. CDR1 is SQVTM and CDR2 is ANQGSEA in the germline V gene. CDR3: CSVVGTSDYEQYF. The CDR3 DNA reads TGCAGCGTTGTGGGGACTAGCGACTACGAGCAGTACTTC.

This clone was seen just once. The V call is TRBV4-3, the J call TRBJ2-7; unclear D gene. Per germline, CDR1 LGHNA and CDR2 YSLEER. The CDR3 spans 13 residues. With 0 bases removed from V and 1 base from J, the gap between germline ends came to 4 bases. CDR3 protein: CASSQDSSYEQYF. CDR3 nucleotide sequence: TGCGCCAGCAGCCAAGACAGTTCCTACGAGCAGTACTTC.

As regards this clone: At one end the junction does not follow the germline gene, possibly because of a read error. V gene TRBV7-2 combines with J gene TRBJ2-6; perhaps TRBD1 as D (5 bases). The CDR3 runs 13 residues. The germline gives CDR1 SGHTA, CDR2 FQGNSA. The CDR3 region is CASSLVGANGLTF. CDR3 nucleotides: TGTGCCAGCAGCTTAGTTGGGGCCAACGGCCTGACTTTC.

The chain has TRBV5-1 and TRBJ2-2, with D possibly matching TRBD1 (6 bases). The CDR3 spans 17 residues. From germline, CDR1 is SGHRS and CDR2 YFSETQ. V lost 4 bases and J 0 bases, leaving 16 bases between the germline ends. DNA of the CDR3: TGCGCCAGCAGCCTACGGGATGGGACACCGAACACCGGGGAGCTGTTTTTT. This translates into CASSLRDGTPNTGELFF.

This clone appeared a single time. The chain has TRBV2 and TRBJ2-7, with a tentative D call TRBD1 (6 bases). The germline CDR1 and CDR2 sequences are SNHLY and FYNNEI. The CDR3 sequence is 13 residues long. V lost 7 bases, J lost 2 bases, and 12 bases lay in between. This chain's CDR3 is CASKGDVTYEQYF. The CDR3, as DNA: TGTGCCAGCAAGGGGGACGTTACCTACGAGCAGTACTTC.

The chain links TRBV7-2 to TRBJ2-3; TRBD2 is a possible D gene (6 bases). Germline V gives CDR1 SGHTA, CDR2 FQGNSA. This CDR3 has 16 amino acids. Trimming shortened V by 1 base and J by 1 base, and 12 bases separated the two germline ends. The CDR3 sequence is CASSLVGGPRTDTQYF. The DNA for the CDR3 is TGTGCCAGCAGCTTAGTCGGGGGACCCCGCACAGATACGCAGTATTTT. Based on the CDR3 plus reference TRBV7-2 and TRBJ2-3, the full variable domain is GAGVSQSPSNKVTEKGKDVELRCDPISGHTALYWYRQSLGQGLEFLIYFQGNSAPDKSGLPSDRFSAERTGGSVSTLTIQRTQQEDSAVYLCASSLVGGPRTDTQYFGPGTRLTVL.

The gene calls are TRBV27 and TRBJ2-3, with TRBD1 matching 9 bases. The V segment lost 5 bases and the J segment 5 bases; nucleotides outside the gene matches: 5. Germline V gene data show CDR1 as MNHEY and CDR2 as SMNVEV (reference sequence). CDR3 length equals 14 residues. The CDR3 bases are TGTGCCAGCAGTACCGGACAGGGGAGAGATACGCAGTATTTT. Translation: CASSTGQGRDTQYF.

V is TRBV2 and J is TRBJ1-5; perhaps TRBD1 as D (6 bases). This CDR3 comprises 15 residues. Per the germline V gene, CDR1 is SNHLY and CDR2 is FYNNEI. Trimming took 3 bases from V and 4 from J, leaving 13 bases between them. The CDR3, as DNA: TGTGCCAGCAGTGATACCGGGACACAGAATCAGCCCCAGCATTTT. Its translation: CASSDTGTQNQPQHF.

This clone occurred a few times. The rearrangement links TRBV25-1 to TRBJ1-1; D is possibly TRBD1 (6 bases). V was trimmed by 4 bases and J by 4 bases, leaving 13 bases between them. Germline V gives CDR1 MGHDK, CDR2 SYGVNS. This CDR3 spans 14 amino acids. The CDR3, as DNA: TGTGCCAGCAGTGTGGGGGGAGGGGGCACTGAAGCTTTCTTT. Its translation is CASSVGGGGTEAFF.

The CDR3 DNA reads as TGCGCCAGCAGCCAAGGGGACATCCGTGGGAACACTGAAGCTTTCTTT. Translating gives CASSQGDIRGNTEAFF. V gene TRBV4-1 combines with J gene TRBJ1-1; D is perhaps TRBD1 (6 bases). V dropped 1 base and J dropped 1 base, with 13 bases sitting between them. The CDR3 runs to 16 residues. CDR1 MGHRA and CDR2 YSYEKL come from the germline V gene.

This clone was picked up one time. The chain is built from TRBV7-9 and TRBJ1-1, with D tentatively TRBD1 (6 bases). Germline V gene sequence: CDR1 SEHNR, CDR2 FQNEAQ (reference sequence). Trimming shortened V by 1 base and J by 0 bases, and 6 bases separated the two germline ends. This CDR3 contains 14 residues. The CDR3 region is CASSLGDMNTEAFF. The CDR3 bases are TGTGCCAGCAGCTTAGGGGACATGAACACTGAAGCTTTCTTT. The full variable domain, with the rest looked up from reference TRBV7-9 and TRBJ1-1, is DTGVSQNPRHKITKRGQNVTFRCDPISEHNRLYWYRQTLGQGPEFLTYFQNEAQLEKSRLLSDRFSAERPKGSFSTLEIQRTEQGDSAMYLCASSLGDMNTEAFFGQGTRLTVV.

J is TRBJ2-2 and V is TRBV6-5, with TRBD2 matching over 8 bases. The CDR3 extends over 15 amino acids. V was pared by 4 bases and J by 4 bases, with 5 bases of the junction left unmatched. Germline CDR1 reads MNHEY; CDR2 reads SVGAGI. CDR3 in DNA: TGTGCCAGCAGTTTACGCGGGAGGATCACCGGGGAGCTGTTTTTT. This gives the protein CASSLRGRITGELFF.

This sequence joins TRBV5-4 and TRBJ2-5, with a tentative D call TRBD1 (6 bases). The V end was cut by 7 bases, the J end by 5 bases, with 15 bases between. The CDR3 has 13 residues. Germline V gene sequence: CDR1 SGHNT, CDR2 YYREEE (reference sequence). The CDR3 sequence is CASHQGQGETQYF. For the CDR3, the DNA is TGTGCCAGCCACCAGGGGCAGGGTGAGACCCAGTACTTC.

The rearrangement joins TRBV19 to TRBJ2-7, with D possibly being TRBD1 (7 bases). From germline, CDR1 is LNHDA and CDR2 SQIVND (reference sequence). The CDR3 is made up of 15 amino acids. V was shortened by 2 bases and J by 3 bases, with 14 bases between the two germline ends. CDR3 amino acids: CASSIQGGANYEQYF. Written as DNA, the CDR3 is TGTGCCAGTAGTATACAGGGGGGAGCCAACTACGAGCAGTACTTC. The complete variable domain, with remaining parts taken from reference TRBV19 and TRBJ2-7, reads DGGITQSPKYLFRKEGQNVTLSCEQNLNHDAMYWYRQDPGQGLRLIYYSQIVNDFQKGDIAEGYSVSREKKESFPLTVTSAQKNPTAFYLCASSIQGGANYEQYFGPGTRLTVT.

The chain's CDR3 is CASSVGGGSDEQYF. In DNA, the CDR3 is TGTGCCAGCAGCGTAGGGGGGGGATCGGACGAGCAGTACTTC. This chain joins TRBV9 and TRBJ2-7, with 7 bases lining up with TRBD2. Germline V gene data show CDR1 as SGDLS and CDR2 as YYNGEE. The CDR3 is 14 amino acids. The V segment lost 0 bases and the J segment 5 bases; nucleotides outside the gene matches: 5.

V gene TRBV5-1 combines with J gene TRBJ2-7; 7 nucleotides align to TRBD2. Germline V CDR1 and CDR2: SGHRS, YFSETQ. The V and J ends lost 4 bases and 4 bases, in that order; junction bases with no gene match: 11. The CDR3 length is 15 residues. CDR3 sequence: CASSPRGGSFYEQYF. The CDR3 bases are TGCGCCAGCAGCCCTCGAGGCGGGAGTTTTTACGAGCAGTACTTC.

V usage is TRBV5-6 and J usage is TRBJ1-3; 7 bases agree with TRBD1. V lost 0 bases to trimming and J lost 4 bases; unmatched junction nucleotides: 1. Per the germline V gene, CDR1 is SGHDT and CDR2 is YYEEEE. The CDR3 covers 14 residues. CDR3 DNA: TGTGCCAGCAGCTTGGGGACAGGCGGAAACACCATATATTTT. Its translation is CASSLGTGGNTIYF.

This chain joins TRBV5-1 and TRBJ2-7; D remains unclear. Germline CDR1 reads SGHRS; CDR2 reads YFSETQ. The CDR3 totals 11 residues. The V and J ends lost 5 bases and 1 base respectively, with 4 bases between them. The CDR3 DNA is TGCGCCAGCAGGCTATCCTACGAGCAGTACTTC. Translation gives CASRLSYEQYF.

This clone was seen only a few times. The V and J genes are TRBV18 and TRBJ1-5; a weak D match, TRBD1 (5 bases). The germline CDR1 and CDR2 sequences are KGHSH and LQKENI. With 4 bases removed from V and 2 bases from J, the gap between germline ends came to 15 bases. This CDR3 has 16 amino acids. In DNA, the CDR3 is TGTGCCAGCTCACGGGCTCGCAGGGAAGGCAATCAGCCCCAGCATTTT. This encodes CASSRARREGNQPQHF. Complete variable domain (other parts from reference TRBV18 and TRBJ1-5): NAGVMQNPRHLVRRRGQEARLRCSPMKGHSHVYWYRQLPEEGLKFMVYLQKENIIDESGMPKERFSAEFPKEGPSILRIQQVVRGDSAAYFCASSRARREGNQPQHFGDGTRLSIL.

In this sample, this clone turned up once. The chain is built from TRBV7-6 and TRBJ2-7; D not certain. This CDR3 region has 13 residues. The V end lost 3 bases, the J end lost 5 bases, and 11 bases lay between the germline ends. CDR1 and CDR2 from the germline V gene are SGHVS and FNYEAQ. The CDR3 region is CASSFRLEHEQYF. The CDR3 DNA follows: TGTGCCAGCAGCTTTAGGCTAGAGCACGAGCAGTACTTC.

As regards this clone: Germline is not matched at one junction end, which may reflect a read error. V and J are TRBV7-9 and TRBJ1-2; no clear D gene. Germline V CDR1 and CDR2: SEHNR, FQNEAQ (reference sequence). This CDR3 is 15 amino acids long. Here the CDR3 DNA reads TGTTCCAGCAGCTCCACCCTCCCCGGTAACTATGGCTACACCTTC. Its translation: CSSSSTLPGNYGYTF.